What follows is one T cell receptor (beta chain) and its context. Which antigen it targets is not known. No base qualities exist here, and no much larger clone lies one base off it. This sample stems from a study of T cell repertoires in cytomegalovirus infection (dated by TCRdb to the late 2010s). A note on the overall study: Because public TCR beta signatures pointed to carriage of CMV infection together with the matching HLA type, the HLA type of each donor mattered for the analysis.

Findings and caveats that apply to the study as a whole: Carriers of CMV infection plus the relevant HLA type were discriminated by the cumulative frequency of public TCR beta family members in the study cohort and in an independent roughly 370-donor cohort. The ex vivo response was dominated by HLA-C-restricted CMV-specific TCR beta clonotypes, which also provided the single most frequent clonotype in two of eight donors.

The instrument was an Illumina HiSeq 1500. TCRdb passed the public sequencing reads through fastp at Q25 and MiXCR, retaining productive beta sequences. When rows share a CDR3 protein, they turn into one entry using the most common DNA and genes. The sample includes 250,000 to 300,000 distinct CDR3 sequences, with 20% to 30% observed a single time. The ten biggest clones cover approximately 15% of the sample. The CDR3 spans 14 residues, from the cysteine through the phenylalanine. Only CDR3 DNA is held: 42 bases, read in frame from base 1. Trimming leaves V shorter by 7 bases and J shorter by 4 bases, with the junction holding 7 bases beyond the gene matches.

Recombination joined TRBV12-3 or TRBV12-4 with TRBJ2-7, and 10 bases in between align with TRBD1. The receptor's source is a human donor in good health (CMV status not recorded). Some clones in this sample may be carry-over from other donors' samples. Sequenced: PBMCs. The CDR3 region: CASNRGQGIYEQYF. Here is the DNA: TGTGCCAGCAACAGGGGACAGGGGATTTACGAGCAGTACTTC.